This T cell receptor beta chain was identified during a study of T-cell memory formation after mild COVID-19. Study-wide background: Largely, TCR clusters stayed within a single donor.

This clonotype was recorded at least ten times. What it recognizes is unknown. Barcoded TCR alpha and TCR beta cDNA libraries with UMIs came from 5'RACE using constant-segment primers. TCRdb used MiXCR to reprocess the 5' RACE reads, holding one entry per CDR3 protein. The data hold 300,000 to 400,000 distinct CDR3 sequences, with over 10% observed a single time. Findings and limits, study-wide: Researchers report contracting CD4+ clones mostly in CM and EM, with CD8+ clones in EMRA. The pre-infection memory compartment contained some responding clones, suggesting cross-reactive memory joined.

With 5 bases clipped from V and 2 bases from J, the junction kept 11 bases outside the gene matches. From germline, CDR1 is KGHDR and CDR2 SFDVKD. This CDR3 comprises 17 residues. The material sequenced was PBMCs or a T cell subset sorted from them (not recorded which). The TCR was taken from a man aged 18 to 29 who had mild COVID-19 (a few samples of this study predate the infection). Cell type and time point are not known. The rearrangement joins TRBV24-1 to TRBJ2-5; 9 positions match TRBD2. The CDR3 region has the DNA TGTGCCACCAGTGGTCCCACCCTAGCGGGGATACAAGAGACCCAGTACTTC. Amino acids: CATSGPTLAGIQETQYF.